Described below is a single T cell receptor beta chain sequence and its context. The antigen is unknown. Assay: immunoSEQ multiplex PCR; the TCRdb copy retains only in-frame clones and omits some. The top ten hold approximately 0.41% of the sample, which has over 2 million clones, just under 95% seen once. This sample is drawn from a study of shared clonotypes between healthy human individuals. This CDR3 has 14 amino acids. Germline V gives CDR1 SGDLS, CDR2 YYNGEE. The ends were cut back, 1 base at V and 3 bases at J, with 7 bases in the middle. Broader study findings: Among donors, clonotype sharing was expected to be affected by sequencing depth.

Material for sequencing was naive CD4+ T cells from PBMCs. Described subset: CD45RA+ positively selected. This chain connects TRBV9 to TRBJ2-2; D gene ambiguous. The clonotype originates from a man in his late teens or twenties in good health. Some clones in this sample may be carry-over from other donors' samples. This CDR3 is CASSVWGDTGELFF. The DNA for the CDR3 is TGTGCCAGCAGCGTATGGGGTGACACCGGGGAGCTGTTTTTT.